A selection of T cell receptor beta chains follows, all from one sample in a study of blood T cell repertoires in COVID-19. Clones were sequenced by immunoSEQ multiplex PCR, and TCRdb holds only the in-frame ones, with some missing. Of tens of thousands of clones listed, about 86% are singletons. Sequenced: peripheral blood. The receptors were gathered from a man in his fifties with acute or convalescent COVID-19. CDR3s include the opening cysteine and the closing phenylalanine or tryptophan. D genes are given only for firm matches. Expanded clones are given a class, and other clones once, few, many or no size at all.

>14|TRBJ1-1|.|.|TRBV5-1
CASSSGQLSTEAFF
TGCGCCAGCAGCTCGGGACAATTGAGCACTGAAGCTTTCTTT
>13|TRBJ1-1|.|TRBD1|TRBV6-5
CASTHNRDRGAFF
TGTGCCAGCACACATAACCGGGACAGGGGAGCTTTCTTT
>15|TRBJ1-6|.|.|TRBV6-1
CASSDIGGSGSPLHF
TGTGCCAGCAGTGATATCGGGGGTAGCGGTTCACCCCTCCACTTT
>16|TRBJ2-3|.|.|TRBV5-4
CASSGAWQGYTDTQYF
TGTGCCAGCAGCGGGGCCTGGCAGGGGTACACAGATACGCAGTATTTT
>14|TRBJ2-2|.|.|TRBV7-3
CASSFGLDTGELFF
TGTGCCAGCAGCTTCGGACTCGACACCGGGGAGCTGTTTTTT
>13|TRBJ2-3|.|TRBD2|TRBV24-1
CATAGLATDTQYF
TGTGCCACCGCCGGACTAGCAACGGATACGCAGTATTTT
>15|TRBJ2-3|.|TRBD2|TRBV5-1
CASSWSGGYTDTQYF
TGCGCCAGCAGCTGGAGCGGGGGATACACAGATACGCAGTATTTT
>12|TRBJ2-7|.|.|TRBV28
CASSLKGYEQYF
TGTGCCAGCAGTTTAAAGGGGTACGAGCAGTACTTC
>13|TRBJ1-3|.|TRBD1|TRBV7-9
CASTGTAGNTIYF
TGTGCCAGCACCGGGACAGCAGGAAACACCATATATTTT
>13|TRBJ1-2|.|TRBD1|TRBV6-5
CASSFGQGYGYTF
TGTGCCAGCAGTTTCGGACAGGGCTATGGCTACACCTTC
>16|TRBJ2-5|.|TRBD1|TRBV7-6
CASSPEDRDPQRTQYF
TGTGCCAGCAGCCCCGAAGACAGGGATCCCCAAAGGACCCAGTACTTC
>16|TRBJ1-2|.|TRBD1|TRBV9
CASSFRTGRGPYGYTF
TGTGCCAGCAGCTTCAGGACAGGCAGGGGACCCTATGGCTACACCTTC
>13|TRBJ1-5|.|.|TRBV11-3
CASSLGSDQPQHF
TGTGCCAGCAGCTTAGGGAGCGATCAGCCCCAGCATTTT
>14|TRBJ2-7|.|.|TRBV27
CASSSNRPPYEQYF
TGTGCCAGCAGTTCTAACAGGCCACCTTACGAGCAGTACTTC
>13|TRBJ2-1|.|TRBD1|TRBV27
CASSLSEGAEQFF
TGTGCCAGCAGTTTAAGTGAGGGGGCAGAGCAGTTCTTC
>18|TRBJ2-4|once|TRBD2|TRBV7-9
CASSFQSNYGGKRNIQYF
TGTGCCAGCAGCTTCCAGAGCAACTACGGGGGGAAGAGAAACATTCAGTACTTC
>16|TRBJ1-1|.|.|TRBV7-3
CASSLTGAPGNTEAFF
TGTGCCAGCAGCTTAACTGGGGCCCCCGGGAACACTGAAGCTTTCTTT
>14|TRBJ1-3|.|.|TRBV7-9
CASSLSTGRNTIYF
TGTGCCAGCAGCTTAAGTACGGGGAGAAACACCATATATTTT
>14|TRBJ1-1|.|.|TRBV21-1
CASSKAQLGQDAFF
TGTGCCAGCAGCAAGGCCCAATTAGGACAGGACGCTTTCTTT
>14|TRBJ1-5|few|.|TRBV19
CASSGNREGQPQHF
TGTGCCAGTAGTGGTAACAGGGAGGGTCAGCCCCAGCATTTT
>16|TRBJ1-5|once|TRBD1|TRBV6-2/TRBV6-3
CASSRGTGGENQPQHF
TGTGCCAGCAGCAGGGGGACAGGGGGAGAAAATCAGCCCCAGCATTTT
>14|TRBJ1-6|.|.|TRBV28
CASRTGTSFSPLHF
TGTGCCAGCAGGACCGGGACATCCTTTTCACCCCTCCACTTT
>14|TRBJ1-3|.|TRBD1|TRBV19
CASTRQGAGNTIYF
TGTGCCAGTACCCGACAGGGGGCTGGAAACACCATATATTTT
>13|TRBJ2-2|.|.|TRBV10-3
CAISSGVTGELFF
TGTGCCATCTCGTCAGGGGTCACCGGGGAGCTGTTTTTT
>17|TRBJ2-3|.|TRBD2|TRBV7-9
CASSLSGLAGGGDTQYF
TGTGCCAGCAGCCTCTCCGGGCTAGCGGGAGGGGGAGATACGCAGTATTTT
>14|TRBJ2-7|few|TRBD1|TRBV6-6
CASSRTGSSYEQYF
TGTGCCAGCAGCAGGACAGGGAGCTCCTACGAGCAGTACTTC
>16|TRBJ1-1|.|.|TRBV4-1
CASSQGGRGMNTEAFF
TGCGCCAGCAGCCAAGGAGGTAGGGGTATGAACACTGAAGCTTTCTTT
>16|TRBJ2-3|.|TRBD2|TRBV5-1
CASSLVGLEYTDTQYF
TGCGCCAGCAGCTTGGTCGGACTAGAATACACAGATACGCAGTATTTT
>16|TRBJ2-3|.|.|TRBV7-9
CASSSWDRLGTDTQYF
TGTGCCAGCAGCTCGTGGGACAGACTAGGGACAGATACGCAGTATTTT
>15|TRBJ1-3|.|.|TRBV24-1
CATSDGRPSGNTIYF
TGTGCCACCAGTGATGGGAGACCCTCTGGAAACACCATATATTTT
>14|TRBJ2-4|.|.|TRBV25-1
CASSEAGAKNIQYF
TGTGCCAGCAGTGAAGCGGGAGCCAAAAACATTCAGTACTTC
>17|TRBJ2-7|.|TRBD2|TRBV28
CASSAFSGGRYLPEQYF
TGTGCCAGCAGCGCCTTTAGCGGGGGTCGATATCTGCCCGAGCAGTACTTC
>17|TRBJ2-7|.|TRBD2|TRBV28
CASSLHRASGSFDEQYF
TGTGCCAGCAGTTTACACCGGGCTAGCGGGAGTTTCGACGAGCAGTACTTC
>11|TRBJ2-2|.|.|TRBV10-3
CAIASTGELFF
TGTGCCATCGCTAGCACCGGGGAGCTGTTTTTT
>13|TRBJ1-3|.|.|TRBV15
CATSRVTGNTIYF
TGTGCCACCAGCAGAGTCACTGGAAACACCATATATTTT
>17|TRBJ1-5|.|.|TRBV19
CASSIPQSLASNQPQHF
TGTGCCAGTAGTATTCCCCAGTCTCTGGCCAGCAATCAGCCCCAGCATTTT
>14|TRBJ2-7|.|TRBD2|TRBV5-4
CASSHSGTSIEQYF
TGTGCCAGCAGCCACTCAGGGACTAGTATAGAGCAGTACTTC
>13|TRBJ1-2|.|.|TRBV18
CASSRDKNYGYTF
TGTGCCAGCTCACGGGACAAGAACTATGGCTACACCTTC
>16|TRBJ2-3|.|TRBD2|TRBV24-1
CATSGITSVSTDTQYF
TGTGCCACCAGTGGTATAACTAGCGTGAGCACAGATACGCAGTATTTT
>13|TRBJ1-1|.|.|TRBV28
CASIPWSNTEAFF
TGTGCCAGCATTCCTTGGAGTAACACTGAAGCTTTCTTT
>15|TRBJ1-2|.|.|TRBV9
CASTTGEGPNYGYTF
TGTGCCAGCACTACCGGGGAGGGACCGAACTATGGCTACACCTTC
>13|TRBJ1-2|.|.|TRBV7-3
CASSPDGNYGYTF
TGTGCCAGCAGCCCTGACGGGAACTATGGCTACACCTTC
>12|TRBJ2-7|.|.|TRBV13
CASSGQSHEQYF
TGTGCCAGCAGCGGACAGTCCCACGAGCAGTACTTC
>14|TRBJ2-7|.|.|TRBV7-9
CASSLGGETYEQYF
TGTGCCAGCAGCTTAGGGGGCGAAACCTACGAGCAGTACTTC
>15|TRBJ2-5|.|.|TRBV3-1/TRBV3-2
CASSQGYNFGEAQYF
TGTGCCAGCAGCCAAGGTTACAACTTCGGTGAGGCCCAGTACTTC
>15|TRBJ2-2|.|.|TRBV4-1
CASSPTTVNTGELFF
TGCGCCAGCAGCCCCACCACAGTGAACACCGGGGAGCTGTTTTTT
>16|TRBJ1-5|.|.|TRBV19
CASSPVAENSNQPQHF
TGTGCCAGTAGTCCCGTGGCAGAAAATAGCAATCAGCCCCAGCATTTT